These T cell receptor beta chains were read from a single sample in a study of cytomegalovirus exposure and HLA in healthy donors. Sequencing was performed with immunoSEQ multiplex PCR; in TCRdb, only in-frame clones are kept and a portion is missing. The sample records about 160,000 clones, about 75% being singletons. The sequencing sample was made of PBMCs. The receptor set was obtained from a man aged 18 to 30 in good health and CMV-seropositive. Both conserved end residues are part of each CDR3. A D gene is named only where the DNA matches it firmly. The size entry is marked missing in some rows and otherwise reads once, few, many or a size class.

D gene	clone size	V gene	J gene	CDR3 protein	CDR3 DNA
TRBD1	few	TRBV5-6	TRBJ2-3	CASSSDRTSTDTQYF	TGTGCCAGCAGCTCGGACAGGACTAGCACAGATACGCAGTATTTT
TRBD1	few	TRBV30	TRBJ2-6	CASDRGNSGANVLTF	TGTGCCAGCGACAGGGGGAACTCTGGGGCCAACGTCCTGACTTTC
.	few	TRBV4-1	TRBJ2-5	CASSQDLRETQYF	TGCGCCAGCAGCCAAGATCTCCGAGAGACCCAGTACTTC
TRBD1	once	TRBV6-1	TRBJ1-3	CASSGAGQGSGNTIYF	TGTGCCAGCAGTGGTGCGGGACAGGGCTCTGGAAACACCATATATTTT
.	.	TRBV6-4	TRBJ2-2	CASSGSLNTGELFF	TGTGCCAGCAGCGGGTCCCTTAACACCGGGGAGCTGTTTTTT
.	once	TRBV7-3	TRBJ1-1	CASSQMGQSEAFF	TGTGCCAGCAGCCAGATGGGGCAGAGTGAAGCTTTCTTT
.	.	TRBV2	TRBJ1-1	CASSARTVPNTEAFF	TGTGCCAGCAGTGCGAGGACAGTCCCGAACACTGAAGCTTTCTTT
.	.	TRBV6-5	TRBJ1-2	CASRLLNRDNYGYTF	TGTGCCAGCAGGCTACTCAACAGGGACAACTATGGCTACACCTTC
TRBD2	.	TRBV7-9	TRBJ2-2	CSSSLAGGDTGELFF	TGTTCCAGCAGCCTAGCGGGAGGGGACACCGGGGAGCTGTTTTTT
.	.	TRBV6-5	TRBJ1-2	CASRYRRGLRGGYTF	TGTGCCAGCAGATACCGACGGGGGTTAAGAGGGGGCTACACCTTC
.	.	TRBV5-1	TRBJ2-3	CASSLTQGPTDTQYF	TGCGCCAGCAGCTTGACACAGGGACCCACAGATACGCAGTATTTT
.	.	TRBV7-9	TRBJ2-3	CASSSEGGVTDTQYF	TGTGCCAGCAGCTCGGAAGGGGGGGTTACAGATACGCAGTATTTT
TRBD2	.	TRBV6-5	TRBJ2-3	CASSYSFAGVTDTQYF	TGTGCCAGCAGTTACTCGTTTGCGGGGGTCACAGATACGCAGTATTTT
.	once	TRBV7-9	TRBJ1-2	CASSLETGSGYGYTF	TGTGCCAGCAGCTTAGAGACAGGATCTGGCTATGGCTACACCTTC
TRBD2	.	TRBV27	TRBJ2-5	CASRRAGGGETQYF	TGTGCCAGCAGGAGAGCGGGAGGGGGAGAGACCCAGTACTTC
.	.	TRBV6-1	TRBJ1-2	CASSLQGNYGYTF	TGTGCCAGCAGCCTGCAGGGTAACTATGGCTACACCTTC
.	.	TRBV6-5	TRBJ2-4	CASSYSGRGYIQYF	TGTGCCAGCAGTTACTCGGGCAGGGGCTACATTCAGTACTTC
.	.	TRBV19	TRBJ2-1	CASSIGVNEQFF	TGTGCCAGTAGTATAGGAGTAAATGAGCAGTTCTTC
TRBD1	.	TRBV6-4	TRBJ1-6	CATQRSPGQDNSPLHF	TGTGCCACCCAGAGGTCTCCGGGACAGGATAATTCACCCCTCCACTTT
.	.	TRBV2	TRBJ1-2	CASSDGQTYGYTF	TGTGCCAGCAGTGATGGACAGACATATGGCTACACCTTC
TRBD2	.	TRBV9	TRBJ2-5	CASSVGRSGGAGETQYF	TGTGCCAGCAGCGTAGGGCGTAGCGGGGGGGCCGGAGAGACCCAGTACTTC
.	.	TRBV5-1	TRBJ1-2	CASSLEPGDGYGYTF	TGCGCCAGCAGCTTGGAACCAGGGGACGGATATGGCTACACCTTC